Sequencing of this T cell receptor (beta chain) was carried out in a study of T-cell reconstitution after alpha-beta-depleted transplantation in children. Comment on this clonotype: Its specificity is not known.

Molecular barcoding with unique molecular identifiers was used for the TCRbeta library. TCRdb re-called the PCR reads through MiXCR, storing one row per CDR3 protein. The data hold 300,000 to 400,000 distinct CDR3 sequences, with about 16% observed a single time. In germline, CDR1 is SGHAT, CDR2 FQNNGV. CDR3 size: 15 residues. V was cut by 1 base and J by 2 bases, with 12 bases left in between. Study results and limitations: Two months or so post-transplant, alpha-beta T cells reportedly derived from several hundred expanded graft clones.

The receptor was derived from a male patient between 2 and 15 years old who had a stem cell transplant for acute lymphoblastic leukemia, so the T cells may come from the graft donor. The sequencing used PBMCs, mostly from graft donor cells, collected 360 days after TCRalphabeta/CD19-depleted stem cell transplant. The V call is TRBV11-2, the J call TRBJ2-7; D is uncertain. The CDR3 protein is CASSLGVKATYEQYF. In DNA form, the CDR3 reads TGTGCCAGCAGCTTAGGGGTTAAGGCAACCTACGAGCAGTACTTC.